One sample yielded the 32 T cell receptor beta chains listed below, sequenced in a study of somatic reversion in DOCK8 deficiency. From about 98 ng genomic DNA, TRB libraries were made by one-step EuroClonality-NGS amplicon PCR. TCRdb re-analysed the multiplex PCR reads in MiXCR, keeping a single row per CDR3 protein. The sample contains 4,000 to 4,500 distinct CDR3 sequences, about 22% of which appear only once. Sequencing was performed on peripheral blood. The source of these receptors is a human donor in good health.

The CDR3 reads CASSLTGVTEAFF. The DNA for the CDR3 is TGTGCCAGCAGCTTAACCGGGGTCACTGAAGCTTTCTTT. The V call is TRBV7-3, the J call TRBJ1-1; D ambiguous. Germline V gene data show CDR1 as SGHTA and CDR2 as FQGTGA. V was clipped by 0 bases and J by 4 bases, with 6 bases between them. The CDR3 is made up of 13 amino acids.

This chain links TRBV18 with TRBJ1-1; a possible D gene is TRBD1 (6 bases). V shed 3 bases and J shed 4 bases, with 9 bases lying between them. The CDR3 runs to 13 residues. Germline assignment: CDR1 KGHSH and CDR2 LQKENI. In DNA form, the CDR3 reads TGTGCCAGCTCACCGAGGGGGGGCACTGAAGCTTTCTTT. Amino acid sequence: CASSPRGGTEAFF.

For the CDR3, the DNA is TGTGCCCGGGACAAGTCGAACACTGAAGCTTTCTTT. It codes for CARDKSNTEAFF. The chain recombines TRBV2 with TRBJ1-1; a weak D match, TRBD1 (6 bases). CDR3 length equals 12 residues. Deletions cut 11 bases from V and 1 base from J, with 11 bases between. In germline, CDR1 is SNHLY, CDR2 FYNNEI. The full variable domain, with the rest looked up from reference TRBV2 and TRBJ1-1, is EPEVTQTPSHQVTQMGQEVILRCVPISNHLYFYWYRQILGQKVEFLVSFYNNEISEKSEIFDDQFSVERPDGSNFTLKIRSTKLEDSAMYFCARDKSNTEAFFGQGTRLTVV.

The table lists this clonotype with a few counts. The gene calls are TRBV28 and TRBJ1-4; 8 nucleotides align to TRBD1. The junction had 5 bases not matched to a gene; V was cut back by 10 bases and J by 7 bases. The CDR3 loop spans 12 amino acids. Germline assignment: CDR1 MDHEN and CDR2 SYDVKM. CDR3 in DNA: TGTGCCACCGACAGGGGAGGTGAAAAACTGTTTTTT. This encodes CATDRGGEKLFF.

The V gene is TRBV20-1, the J gene TRBJ1-3, with no clear D. The CDR3 contains 13 residues. The V end lost 4 bases, the J end lost 2 bases, and 9 bases lay between the germline ends. The germline CDR1 and CDR2 sequences are DFQATT and SNEGSKA (reference sequence). The CDR3 loop is CSAKQSPGNTIYF. The CDR3 nucleotides read TGCAGTGCTAAACAGAGCCCTGGAAACACCATATATTTT.

This clonotype ranks as medium-sized. The V gene is TRBV20-1, the J gene TRBJ1-1, with 8 bases fitting TRBD1. The J segment lost 6 bases and the V segment lost 3 bases, leaving 12 bases of the junction unmatched. The CDR3 extends over 15 amino acids. CDR1 and CDR2 (germline): DFQATT, SNEGSKA (reference sequence). CDR3 region: CSAREYRGTGPEAFF. CDR3 DNA sequence: TGCAGTGCTAGGGAATACAGGGGGACGGGCCCTGAAGCTTTCTTT.

This clonotype was observed a few times. This chain links TRBV20-1 with TRBJ1-6, with 8 bases matching TRBD1. In germline, CDR1 is DFQATT, CDR2 SNEGSKA (reference sequence). The CDR3 covers 17 residues. Unmatched junction bases numbered 10, after V lost 6 bases and J lost 0 bases. The CDR3 DNA reads as TGCAGTGCAAGCCCCTGGACAGGGCACTCCTATAATTCACCCCTCCACTTT. Protein: CSASPWTGHSYNSPLHF.

The rearrangement links TRBV20-1 to TRBJ1-1; TRBD1 matches at 8 bases. CDR1 is DFQATT, CDR2 SNEGSKA, per germline (reference sequence). The CDR3 consists of 15 residues. Losses at the gene ends were 4 bases for V and 5 bases for J; bases not matched to a gene: 12. CDR3 loop: CSATPPQQGGTEAFF. As DNA, the CDR3 is TGCAGTGCTACCCCCCCCCAACAGGGGGGAACTGAAGCTTTCTTT.

V and J are TRBV27 and TRBJ1-4; unclear D gene. Germline values: CDR1 MNHEY, CDR2 SMNVEV (reference sequence). The CDR3 is 14 amino acids. Deletions cut 6 bases from V and 3 bases from J, with 11 bases between. CDR3 sequence (DNA): TGTGCCAGCAGGCGGGGATCCCCTAATGAAAAACTGTTTTTT. Protein product: CASRRGSPNEKLFF.

This clonotype appeared a few times. The V gene is TRBV4-2, the J gene TRBJ1-1, with a tentative D call TRBD1 (5 bases). Trimming stripped 0 bases from V and 1 base from J, with 12 bases between. In germline, CDR1 is LGHNA, CDR2 YNFKEQ. The CDR3 is 16 residues long. CDR3 DNA: TGTGCCAGCAGCCAAGAGGTGACCAGGGAGAACACTGAAGCTTTCTTT. It codes for CASSQEVTRENTEAFF.

Worth noting for this clonotype: A read error is possible here, since a much larger clone lies one base away. CDR3 sequence: CASSLGTLNAEAFF. As DNA, the CDR3 is TGCGCCAGCAGCTTGGGGACCCTTAACGCTGAAGCTTTCTTT. The chain is built from TRBV5-1 and TRBJ1-1; no firm D call. The CDR3 consists of 14 residues. The germline V gene encodes CDR1 SGHRS and CDR2 YFSETQ. Trimming pared 0 bases from V and 6 bases from J, leaving 12 bases between.

This clonotype was seen more than once but under ten times. The J gene is TRBJ1-4, the V gene TRBV12-3 or TRBV12-4; D may be TRBD1 (6 bases). The CDR3 covers 15 residues. V lost 5 bases and J 8 bases, leaving 18 bases between the germline ends. The CDR3, as DNA: TGTGCCAGCAGTCCCTCCAGGGGCCCCTTGGAAAAACTGTTTTTT. Protein product: CASSPSRGPLEKLFF.

By share of the sample, this clonotype is medium-sized. This chain joins TRBV5-1 and TRBJ1-6; 9 bases align to TRBD1. The J segment lost 8 bases and the V segment lost 4 bases, leaving 4 bases of the junction unmatched. The CDR3 totals 14 residues. Germline loops: CDR1 SGHRS, CDR2 YFSETQ. The CDR3 sequence: CASSPGQGYSPLHF. CDR3 DNA sequence: TGCGCCAGCAGCCCCGGACAGGGGTATTCACCCCTCCACTTT.

V and J are TRBV7-8 and TRBJ2-2; D remains ambiguous. From germline, CDR1 is SGHVS and CDR2 FQNEAQ. V was trimmed by 1 base and J by 7 bases, leaving 16 bases between them. This CDR3 spans 16 amino acids. For the CDR3, the DNA is TGTGCCAGCAGCTTAGGTCTGGGTTTTAAGGTCGGGGAGCTGTTTTTT. Protein product: CASSLGLGFKVGELFF.

As for this clonotype: A much larger clone lies one base from this, so it may be a read error. The chain couples TRBV5-1 to TRBJ1-1; D gene uncertain. CDR3 length: 14 residues. Looked up from germline, CDR1 is SGHRS and CDR2 is YFSETQ. V lost 4 bases and J lost 4, with 14 bases in between. The CDR3 is CASSQSTGSTEAFF. The CDR3 nucleotides are TGCGCCAGCAGCCAAAGCACGGGGAGCACTGAAGCTTTCTTT.

The chain couples TRBV3-1 to TRBJ1-3; no clear D gene. The CDR3 is made up of 16 amino acids. The germline V gene encodes CDR1 LGHDT and CDR2 YNNKEL (reference sequence). The V end lost 1 base, the J end lost 1 base, and 11 bases lay between the germline ends. CDR3 in amino acids: CASSQGTFGSGNTIYF. The CDR3, as DNA: TGTGCCAGCAGCCAAGGAACCTTCGGGTCTGGAAACACCATATATTTT.

Only a few counts were recorded for this clonotype. This sequence joins TRBV28 and TRBJ1-1; tentatively, D is TRBD1 (5 bases). V lost 0 bases to trimming and J lost 4 bases, with 12 bases between them. The germline V gene has CDR1 MDHEN and CDR2 SYDVKM. This CDR3 is built from 15 residues. The DNA for the CDR3 is TGTGCCAGCAGTTTATGGGGGGAGGGGAGCACTGAAGCTTTCTTT. Protein: CASSLWGEGSTEAFF. The whole variable domain, filled in from reference TRBV28 and TRBJ1-1, reads DVKVTQSSRYLVKRTGEKVFLECVQDMDHENMFWYRQDPGLGLRLIYFSYDVKMKEKGDIPEGYSVSREKKERFSLILESASTNQTSMYLCASSLWGEGSTEAFFGQGTRLTVV.

Worth noting for this clonotype: A far larger clone is only one base removed, so a read error is likely. V and J are TRBV5-1 and TRBJ1-2, with 8 nucleotides matching TRBD1. The CDR3 covers 14 residues. Germline V lookup: CDR1 SGHRS, CDR2 YFSETQ. The CDR3 DNA reads as TGTGCCAGCAGCTTTTTCCAGGGGGCCTATGACTACACCTTC. This gives the protein CASSFFQGAYDYTF.

This clonotype was observed a handful of times. The chain is built from TRBV12-5 and TRBJ1-2; D is unresolved. V lost 1 base and J lost 4, with 10 bases in between. Germline-derived CDR1 and CDR2 are LGHNT and FRNRAP. CDR3 length: 14 residues. The CDR3 reads CASGLETGIYGYTF. CDR3 DNA sequence: TGTGCTAGTGGTTTGGAGACCGGGATCTATGGCTACACCTTC.

Comment on this clonotype: Germline and junction disagree at one end, which may indicate a read error. This rearrangement joins TRBV7-2 to TRBJ2-7; 7 bases are shared with TRBD2. Germline V gene data show CDR1 as SGHTA and CDR2 as FQGNSA. This CDR3 spans 15 amino acids. The DNA of the CDR3 is TGTGCCAGCAGCTTAGCAACTAGCGTCCTATACGAGCAGCACTTC. The encoded protein is CASSLATSVLYEQHF.

The V gene is TRBV4-2, the J gene TRBJ1-5; TRBD1 matches 8 bases. This CDR3 has 16 residues. Germline V CDR1 and CDR2: LGHNA, YNFKEQ. V shed 1 base, J shed 7 bases, and the junction held 9 bases outside the gene matches. CDR3 protein: CASSQVVDRADQPQHF. The DNA of the CDR3 is TGTGCCAGCAGCCAAGTCGTGGACAGGGCGGACCAGCCCCAGCATTTT.

The V gene is TRBV5-4, the J gene TRBJ2-7, with D uncertain. The CDR3 totals 14 residues. CDR1 is SGHNT, CDR2 YYREEE, per germline (reference sequence). V was pared by 4 bases and J by 2 bases, with 13 bases between. The CDR3, as DNA: TGTGCCAGCAGCCGAACGCTCTTCCCCTACGAGCAGTACTTC. Translating gives CASSRTLFPYEQYF.

The J gene is TRBJ2-7, the V gene TRBV11-1; weak D call: TRBD2 (5 bases). The CDR3 has 15 residues. Between the trimmed V and J ends, which lost 5 bases and 1 base, there was a span of 15 bases. Germline V gives CDR1 SGHAT, CDR2 FQDESV (reference sequence). The CDR3 region is CASSPEWTGSYEQYF. As DNA, the CDR3 is TGTGCCAGCAGCCCTGAGTGGACGGGGTCCTACGAGCAGTACTTC. Full variable domain (rest looked up from reference TRBV11-1 and TRBJ2-7): EAEVAQSPRYKITEKSQAVAFWCDPISGHATLYWYRQILGQGPELLVQFQDESVVDDSQLPKDRFSAERLKGVDSTLKIQPAELGDSAMYLCASSPEWTGSYEQYFGPGTRLTVT.

V is TRBV4-1 and J is TRBJ1-2, with D possibly being TRBD1 (6 bases). The V and J ends lost 0 bases and 5 bases respectively, with 10 bases between them. CDR3 length: 14 amino acids. Germline CDR1 and CDR2: MGHRA and YSYEKL. The DNA for the CDR3 is TGCGCCAGCAGCCAAGATAGGACAGAGTATGGCTACACCTTC. It yields the protein CASSQDRTEYGYTF.

This clonotype appeared a few times. This chain connects TRBV20-1 to TRBJ1-2, with D uncertain. This CDR3 region has 14 residues. Germline CDR1 reads DFQATT; CDR2 reads SNEGSKA (reference sequence). V was clipped by 3 bases and J by 2 bases, with 13 bases between them. The CDR3 DNA follows: TGCAGTGCTAGTAAGGCAGAGATCAACTATGGCTACACCTTC. As protein: CSASKAEINYGYTF.

In its sample, this clonotype ranks as medium-sized. The chain joins TRBV19 to TRBJ2-7; D remains ambiguous. Looked up from germline, CDR1 is LNHDA and CDR2 is SQIVND (reference sequence). V lost 4 bases and J lost 1, with 8 bases in between. The CDR3 sequence is 13 residues long. In DNA, the CDR3 is TGTGCCAGTAGTAAGGCAGAGTCCTACGAGCAGTACTTC. Its translation: CASSKAESYEQYF. Full variable domain (rest looked up from reference TRBV19 and TRBJ2-7): DGGITQSPKYLFRKEGQNVTLSCEQNLNHDAMYWYRQDPGQGLRLIYYSQIVNDFQKGDIAEGYSVSREKKESFPLTVTSAQKNPTAFYLCASSKAESYEQYFGPGTRLTVT.

This clonotype was seen a handful of times. CDR3: CASSQEGVGANVLTF. Written as DNA, the CDR3 is TGCGCCAGCAGCCAAGAAGGTGTTGGGGCCAACGTCCTGACTTTC. V is TRBV4-1 and J is TRBJ2-6; D is ambiguous. This CDR3 has 15 residues. CDR1 MGHRA and CDR2 YSYEKL come from the germline V gene. With 0 bases removed from V and 3 bases from J, the gap between germline ends came to 6 bases.

This clonotype occurred a few times. The chain joins TRBV2 to TRBJ2-1; D possibly matches TRBD1 or TRBD2 (5 bases each). The CDR3 spans 13 residues. V lost 9 bases and J 10 bases, leaving 19 bases between the germline ends. From germline, CDR1 is SNHLY and CDR2 FYNNEI. CDR3 in DNA: TGTGCCAGTTCGTGGGACCACATGGCGGAGCAGTTCTTC. The encoded protein is CASSWDHMAEQFF. Variable domain in full (rest from reference TRBV2 and TRBJ2-1): EPEVTQTPSHQVTQMGQEVILRCVPISNHLYFYWYRQILGQKVEFLVSFYNNEISEKSEIFDDQFSVERPDGSNFTLKIRSTKLEDSAMYFCASSWDHMAEQFFGPGTRLTVL.

This clonotype showed up just a few times. The V call is TRBV2, the J call TRBJ1-3; D call uncertain. The germline CDR1 and CDR2 sequences are SNHLY and FYNNEI. V lost 4 bases to trimming and J lost 0 bases, with 7 bases between them. This CDR3 has 14 residues. The CDR3 is CASSAHPSGNTIYF. In DNA form, the CDR3 reads TGTGCCAGCAGTGCTCACCCCTCTGGAAACACCATATATTTT.

This clonotype has just a few counts. V usage is TRBV28 and J usage is TRBJ1-2; the D gene is possibly TRBD1 (6 bases). This CDR3 spans 14 amino acids. Looked up from germline, CDR1 is MDHEN and CDR2 is SYDVKM. Trimming shortened V by 8 bases and J by 4 bases, and 17 bases separated the two germline ends. CDR3 nucleotides: TGTGCCAGCTCCCTGGGGGGGCTGGGCTATGGCTACACCTTC. This translates into CASSLGGLGYGYTF.

This clonotype was seen a handful of times. V and J are TRBV6-4 and TRBJ1-1; 8 bases align to TRBD1. The CDR3 runs 12 residues. CDR1 is MRHNA and CDR2 is SNTAGT in the germline V gene. The ends lost 9 bases at V and 1 base at J; junction bases unmatched: 1. The CDR3 sequence: CARTGGNTEAFF. DNA for the CDR3: TGTGCCAGAACAGGGGGGAACACTGAAGCTTTCTTT.

A few counts support this clonotype. The gene calls are TRBV27 and TRBJ2-7; TRBD2 matches 11 bases. Germline assignment: CDR1 MNHEY and CDR2 SMNVEV (reference sequence). V lost 6 bases and J lost 1; bases outside the gene matches: 5. The CDR3 spans 15 residues. The CDR3 protein is CASRKIAGGSYEQYF. As DNA, the CDR3 is TGTGCCAGCAGGAAGATAGCGGGGGGGTCCTACGAGCAGTACTTC.